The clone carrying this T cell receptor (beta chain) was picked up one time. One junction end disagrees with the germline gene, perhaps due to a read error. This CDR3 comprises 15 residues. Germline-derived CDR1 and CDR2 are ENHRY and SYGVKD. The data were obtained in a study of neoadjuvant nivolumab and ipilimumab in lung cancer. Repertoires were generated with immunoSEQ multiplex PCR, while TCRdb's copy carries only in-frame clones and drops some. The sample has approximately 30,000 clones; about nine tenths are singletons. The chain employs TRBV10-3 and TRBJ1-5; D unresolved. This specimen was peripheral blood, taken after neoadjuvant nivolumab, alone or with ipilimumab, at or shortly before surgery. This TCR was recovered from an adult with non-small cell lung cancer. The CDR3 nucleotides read TGTGCCATCAGTGACGGACCGCTTAGCGATCAGCCCCAGCATTTT. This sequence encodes CAISDGPLSDQPQHF.